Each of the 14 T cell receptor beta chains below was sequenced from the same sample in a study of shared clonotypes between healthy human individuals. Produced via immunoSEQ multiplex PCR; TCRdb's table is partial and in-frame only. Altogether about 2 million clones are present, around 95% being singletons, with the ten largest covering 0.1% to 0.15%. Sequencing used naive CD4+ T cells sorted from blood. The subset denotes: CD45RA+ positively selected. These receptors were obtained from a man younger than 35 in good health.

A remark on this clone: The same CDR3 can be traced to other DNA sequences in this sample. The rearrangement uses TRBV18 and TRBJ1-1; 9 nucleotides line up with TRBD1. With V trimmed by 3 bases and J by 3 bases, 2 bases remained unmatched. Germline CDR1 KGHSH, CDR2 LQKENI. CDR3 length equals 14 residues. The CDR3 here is CASSPRTGDTEAFF. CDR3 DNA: TGTGCCAGCTCACCCAGGACAGGGGACACTGAAGCTTTCTTT.

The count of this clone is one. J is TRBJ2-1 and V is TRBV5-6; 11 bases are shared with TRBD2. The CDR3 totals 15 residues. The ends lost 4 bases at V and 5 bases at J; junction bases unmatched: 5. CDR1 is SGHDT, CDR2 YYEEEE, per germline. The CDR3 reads CASSPGLAENNEQFF. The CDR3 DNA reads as TGTGCCAGCAGCCCGGGACTAGCGGAAAACAATGAGCAGTTCTTC.

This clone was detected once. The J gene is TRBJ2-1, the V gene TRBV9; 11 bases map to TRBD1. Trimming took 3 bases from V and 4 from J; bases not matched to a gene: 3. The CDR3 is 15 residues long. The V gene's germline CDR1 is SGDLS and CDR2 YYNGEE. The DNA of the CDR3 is TGTGCCAGCAGCGGGACAGGGGGCGTTTACAATGAGCAGTTCTTC. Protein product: CASSGTGGVYNEQFF.

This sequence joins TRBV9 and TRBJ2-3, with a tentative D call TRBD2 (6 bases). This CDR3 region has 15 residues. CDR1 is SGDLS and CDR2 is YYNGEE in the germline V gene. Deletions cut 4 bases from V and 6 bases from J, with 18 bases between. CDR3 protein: CASSPPGLPTDTQYF. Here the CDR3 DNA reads TGTGCCAGCAGCCCCCCGGGACTGCCGACGGATACGCAGTATTTT.

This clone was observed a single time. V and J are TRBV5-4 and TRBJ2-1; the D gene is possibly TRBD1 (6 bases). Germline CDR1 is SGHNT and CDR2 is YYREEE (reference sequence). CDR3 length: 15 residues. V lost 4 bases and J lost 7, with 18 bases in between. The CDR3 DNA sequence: TGTGCCAGCAGCACAGGGACGGGCGCCAGGAATGAGCAGTTCTTC. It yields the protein CASSTGTGARNEQFF. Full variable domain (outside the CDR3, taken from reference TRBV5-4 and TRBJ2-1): ETGVTQSPTHLIKTRGQQVTLRCSSQSGHNTVSWYQQALGQGPQFIFQYYREEENGRGNFPPRFSGLQFPNYSSELNVNALELDDSALYLCASSTGTGARNEQFFGPGTRLTVL.

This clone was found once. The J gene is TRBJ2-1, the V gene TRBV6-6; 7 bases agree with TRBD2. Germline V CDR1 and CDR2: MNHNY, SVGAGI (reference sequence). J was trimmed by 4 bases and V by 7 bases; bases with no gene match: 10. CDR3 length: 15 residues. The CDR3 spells CASTDRLAEYNEQFF. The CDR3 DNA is TGTGCCAGCACCGACCGACTAGCAGAGTACAATGAGCAGTTCTTC.

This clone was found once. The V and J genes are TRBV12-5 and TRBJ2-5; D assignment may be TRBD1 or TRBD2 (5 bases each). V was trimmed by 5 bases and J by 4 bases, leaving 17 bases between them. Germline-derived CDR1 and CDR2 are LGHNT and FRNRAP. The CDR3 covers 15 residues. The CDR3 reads CASGPRSGTGETQYF. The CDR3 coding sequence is TGTGCTAGTGGTCCAAGATCCGGGACCGGAGAGACCCAGTACTTC.

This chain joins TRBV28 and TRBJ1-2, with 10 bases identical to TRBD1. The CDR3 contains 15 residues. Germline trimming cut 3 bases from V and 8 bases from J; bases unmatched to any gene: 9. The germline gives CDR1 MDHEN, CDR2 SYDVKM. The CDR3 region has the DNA TGTGCCAGCAGTTTCGACAGGGGGCGAAGTCGCGGCTACACCTTC. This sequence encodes CASSFDRGRSRGYTF.

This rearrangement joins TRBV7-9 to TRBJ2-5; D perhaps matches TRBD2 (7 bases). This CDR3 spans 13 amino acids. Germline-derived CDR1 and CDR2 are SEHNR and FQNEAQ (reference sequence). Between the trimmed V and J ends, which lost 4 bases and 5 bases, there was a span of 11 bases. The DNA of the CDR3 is TGTGCCAGCAGCTGGAGGGGGGGTGAGACCCAGTACTTC. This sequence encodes CASSWRGGETQYF.

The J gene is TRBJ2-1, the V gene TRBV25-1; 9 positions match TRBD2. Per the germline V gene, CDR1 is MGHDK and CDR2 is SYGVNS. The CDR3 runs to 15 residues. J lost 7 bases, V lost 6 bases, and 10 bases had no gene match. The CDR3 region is CASSRSGGGDNEQFF. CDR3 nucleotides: TGTGCCAGCAGCCGCTCTGGCGGGGGGGATAATGAGCAGTTCTTC.

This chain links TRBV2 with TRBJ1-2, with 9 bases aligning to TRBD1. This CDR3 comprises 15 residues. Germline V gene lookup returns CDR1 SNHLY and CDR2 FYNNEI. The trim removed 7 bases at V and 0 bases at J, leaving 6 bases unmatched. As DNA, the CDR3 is TGTGCCAGCACCAGGACAGGGGCCGCTAACTATGGCTACACCTTC. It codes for CASTRTGAANYGYTF.

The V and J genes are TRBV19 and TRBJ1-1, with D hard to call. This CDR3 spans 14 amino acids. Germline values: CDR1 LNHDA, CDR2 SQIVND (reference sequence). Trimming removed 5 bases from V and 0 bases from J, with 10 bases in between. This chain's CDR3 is CASSPTVMNTEAFF. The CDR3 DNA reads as TGTGCCAGTAGTCCCACCGTGATGAACACTGAAGCTTTCTTT.

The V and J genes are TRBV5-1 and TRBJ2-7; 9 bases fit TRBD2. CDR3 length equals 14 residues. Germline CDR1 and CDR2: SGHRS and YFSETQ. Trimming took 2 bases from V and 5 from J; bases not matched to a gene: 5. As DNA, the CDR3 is TGCGCCAGCAGCTTAGGAGCGGGGGGTGACGAGCAGTACTTC. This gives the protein CASSLGAGGDEQYF.

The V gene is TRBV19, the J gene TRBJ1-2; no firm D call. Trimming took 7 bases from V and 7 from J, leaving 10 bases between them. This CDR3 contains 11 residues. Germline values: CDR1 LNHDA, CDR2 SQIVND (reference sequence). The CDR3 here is CASMEGFGYTF. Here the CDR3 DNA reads TGTGCCAGTATGGAGGGTTTTGGCTACACCTTC.